A selection of T cell receptor beta chains follows, all from one sample in a study of identical twins. Using its own MiXCR run on the 5' RACE reads, TCRdb lists one record per CDR3 protein. Of 470,000 or so distinct CDR3 sequences in the sample, roughly 24% are singletons; the top ten hold over 2.5%. The same sample was also used in a study of T cells expressing NK-cell markers.

The sequenced sample consisted of CD4+ T cells sorted from blood. These receptors were taken from a young woman in good health. The CDR3 runs from the conserved cysteine through the conserved F or W. A D gene is named only where the DNA matches it firmly. Clone size appears in some rows only: once, few, many, or a class for an expanded clone.

D: TRBD2; J: TRBJ2-3; V: TRBV5-6; size: few; DNA: TGTGCCAGCAGCTTGGGACTAGCCTCCCCAGATACGCAGTATTTT; CDR3: CASSLGLASPDTQYF
D: -; J: TRBJ1-1; V: TRBV3-1; size: -; DNA: TGTGCCAGCAGCCCCCTATCTCCACAGACTGAAGCTTTCTTT; CDR3: CASSPLSPQTEAFF
D: -; J: TRBJ1-1; V: TRBV3-1; size: once; DNA: TGTGCCAGCAGCCAAGGAGGGGCAGGGGCTGAAGCTTTCTTT; CDR3: CASSQGGAGAEAFF
D: TRBD2; J: TRBJ2-1; V: TRBV20-1; size: -; DNA: TGCAGTGCGAGGGGAGGTAGCGGGGGAGGCGATGAGCAGTTCTTC; CDR3: CSARGGSGGGDEQFF
D: TRBD2; J: TRBJ2-1; V: TRBV10-3; size: many; DNA: TGTGCCATCGGCCGGGAGGCCTACAATGAGCAGTTCTTC; CDR3: CAIGREAYNEQFF
D: TRBD2; J: TRBJ2-1; V: TRBV12-3/TRBV12-4; size: -; DNA: TGTGCCAGCAGTTTATTTAGGGGGCTAGCGGGGTACAATGAGCAGTTCTTC; CDR3: CASSLFRGLAGYNEQFF
D: -; J: TRBJ2-1; V: TRBV20-1; size: few; DNA: TGCAGTGCTAGCGGCCGTTCCTACAATGAGCAGTTCTTC; CDR3: CSASGRSYNEQFF
D: -; J: TRBJ2-7; V: TRBV5-5; size: -; DNA: TGTGCCAGCAGCCTCGGACCGGGCGGGGAGCAGTACTTC; CDR3: CASSLGPGGEQYF
D: -; J: TRBJ1-1; V: TRBV20-1; size: -; DNA: TGCAGTGCTGAGAAGGTGGTGAACACTGAAGCTTTCTTT; CDR3: CSAEKVVNTEAFF
D: -; J: TRBJ1-3; V: TRBV6-2/TRBV6-3; size: -; DNA: TGTGCCAGCGTGAGGAACTCTGGAAACACCATATATTTT; CDR3: CASVRNSGNTIYF
D: -; J: TRBJ1-1; V: TRBV12-3/TRBV12-4; size: -; DNA: TGTGCCAGCAGTTTAAAGTCTCGGGCTTTCTTT; CDR3: CASSLKSRAFF
D: TRBD1; J: TRBJ1-2; V: TRBV2; size: few; DNA: TGTGCCAGCAGCGTACAGGGGGCCTATGGCTACACCTTC; CDR3: CASSVQGAYGYTF
D: -; J: TRBJ2-1; V: TRBV7-3; size: -; DNA: TGTGCCAGCAGCTTAATGGCGGGGCCTCAAAATGAGCAGTTCTTC; CDR3: CASSLMAGPQNEQFF